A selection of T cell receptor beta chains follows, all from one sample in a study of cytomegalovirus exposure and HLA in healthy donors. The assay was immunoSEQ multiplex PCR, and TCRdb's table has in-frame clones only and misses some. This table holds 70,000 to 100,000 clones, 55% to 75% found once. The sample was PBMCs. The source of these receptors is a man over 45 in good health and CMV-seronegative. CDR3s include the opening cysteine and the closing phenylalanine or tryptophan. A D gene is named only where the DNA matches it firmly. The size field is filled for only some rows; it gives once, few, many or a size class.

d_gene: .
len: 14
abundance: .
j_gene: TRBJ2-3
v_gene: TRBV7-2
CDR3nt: TGTGCCAGCAGCTTAGAGACTAGTGCAGATACGCAGTATTTT
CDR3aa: CASSLETSADTQYF

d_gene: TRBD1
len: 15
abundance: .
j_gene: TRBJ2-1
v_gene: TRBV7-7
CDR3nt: TGTGCTAGCAGCTTAGGGCAGGGGGCTTCCCGTGAGCAGTTCTTC
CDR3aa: CASSLGQGASREQFF

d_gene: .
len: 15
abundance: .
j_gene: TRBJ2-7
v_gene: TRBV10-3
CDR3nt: TGTGCCATCAGTGAGCCGAAGGAGACGATTTACGAGCAGTACTTC
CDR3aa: CAISEPKETIYEQYF

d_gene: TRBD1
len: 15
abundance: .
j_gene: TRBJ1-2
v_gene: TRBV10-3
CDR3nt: TGTGCCATCAGTGAGACAGGGGGACTTGTCGATGGCTACACCTTC
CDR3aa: CAISETGGLVDGYTF

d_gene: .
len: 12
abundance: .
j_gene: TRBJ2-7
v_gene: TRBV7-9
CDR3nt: TGTGCCAGCAGGGAGCGGTCCCCCTCCCTCGACTTC
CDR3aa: CASRERSPSLDF

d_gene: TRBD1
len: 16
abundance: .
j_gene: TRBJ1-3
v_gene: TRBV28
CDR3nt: TGTGCCAGCAGTGCACTGGGACAGGGGAATAGAAACACCATATATTTT
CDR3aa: CASSALGQGNRNTIYF

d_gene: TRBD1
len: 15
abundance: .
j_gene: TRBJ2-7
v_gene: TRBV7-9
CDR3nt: TGTGCCAGCAGCCCCCGACAGGGTATGGGATACGAGCAGTACTTC
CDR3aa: CASSPRQGMGYEQYF

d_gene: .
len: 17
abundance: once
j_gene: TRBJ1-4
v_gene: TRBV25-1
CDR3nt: TGTGCCAGCAGTGACTCCCCTGGCAGGCAGTATAATGAAAAACTGTTTTTT
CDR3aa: CASSDSPGRQYNEKLFF

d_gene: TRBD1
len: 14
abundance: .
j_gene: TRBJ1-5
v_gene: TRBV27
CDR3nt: TGTGCCAGCAGTTCGACAGGGGCCCTGCAGCCCCAGCATTTT
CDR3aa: CASSSTGALQPQHF

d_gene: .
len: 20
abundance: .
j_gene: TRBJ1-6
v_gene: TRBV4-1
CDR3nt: TGCGCCAGCAGCTTGAGGGGGGGAGCGGCCGAGCGCCCCTATAATTCACCCCTCCACTTT
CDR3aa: CASSLRGGAAERPYNSPLHF

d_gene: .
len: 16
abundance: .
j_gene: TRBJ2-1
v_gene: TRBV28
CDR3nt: TGTGCCAGCAGTTTACTCCAGGGTGCCTTATACAATGAGCAGTTCTTC
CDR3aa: CASSLLQGALYNEQFF

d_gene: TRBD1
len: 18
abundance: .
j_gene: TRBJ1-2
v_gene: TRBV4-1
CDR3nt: TGCGCCAGCAGCTCGCCCGGGACAGGGCGGACTCGCAGCTATGGCTACACCTTC
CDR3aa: CASSSPGTGRTRSYGYTF

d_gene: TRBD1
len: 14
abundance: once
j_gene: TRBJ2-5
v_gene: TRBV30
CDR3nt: TGTGCCTGCCAAACAGGGGGGATCCAAGAGACCCAGTACTTC
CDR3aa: CACQTGGIQETQYF

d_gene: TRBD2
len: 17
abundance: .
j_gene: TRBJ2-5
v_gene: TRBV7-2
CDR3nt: TGTGCCAGCAGCTCCGGACTAGCGGGAGGAGGGGGGGGCACCCAGTACTTC
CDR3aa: CASSSGLAGGGGGTQYF

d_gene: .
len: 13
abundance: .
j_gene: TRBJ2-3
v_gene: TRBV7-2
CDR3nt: TGTGCCAGCAGCCCTAGCGGCACAGATACGCAGTATTTT
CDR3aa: CASSPSGTDTQYF

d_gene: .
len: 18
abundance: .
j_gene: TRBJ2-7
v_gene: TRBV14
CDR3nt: TGTGCCAGCAGCCAAACCGAAGTAAGGACAGCCCTTCCCTACGAGCAGTACTTC
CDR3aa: CASSQTEVRTALPYEQYF

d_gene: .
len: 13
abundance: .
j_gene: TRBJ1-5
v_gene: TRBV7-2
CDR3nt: TGTGCCAGCAGCGACAGTAGCAATCAGCCCCAGCATTTT
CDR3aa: CASSDSSNQPQHF

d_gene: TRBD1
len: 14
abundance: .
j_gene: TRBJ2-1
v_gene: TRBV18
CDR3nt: TGTGCCAGCTCCGCGGGACAGGGGTACAATGAGCAGTTCTTC
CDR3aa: CASSAGQGYNEQFF

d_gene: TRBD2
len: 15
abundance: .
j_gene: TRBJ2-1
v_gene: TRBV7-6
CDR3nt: TGTGCCAGCAGCTTATTCCCTAGCGGTTACAATGAGCAGTTCTTC
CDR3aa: CASSLFPSGYNEQFF

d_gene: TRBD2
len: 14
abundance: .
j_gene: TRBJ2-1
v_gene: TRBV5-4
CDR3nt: TGTGCCAGCAGCTTGTCACTAGCGGGACATGAGCAGTTCTTC
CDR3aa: CASSLSLAGHEQFF

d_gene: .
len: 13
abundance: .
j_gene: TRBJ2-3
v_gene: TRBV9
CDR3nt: TGTGCCAGCAGCGGGGCGACCACAGATACGCAGTATTTT
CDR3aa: CASSGATTDTQYF

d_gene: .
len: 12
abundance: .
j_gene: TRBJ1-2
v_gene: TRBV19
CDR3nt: TGTGCCAGTAGTATAGGGGGGGGCGGCTACACCTTC
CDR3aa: CASSIGGGGYTF

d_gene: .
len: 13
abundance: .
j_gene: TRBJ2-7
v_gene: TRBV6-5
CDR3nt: TGTGCCAGCAGTTACACTCTGTACTCTGGGCAGTACTTC
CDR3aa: CASSYTLYSGQYF

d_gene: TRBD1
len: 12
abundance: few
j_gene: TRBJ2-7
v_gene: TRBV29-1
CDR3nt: TGCAGCGCAAACAGGGGGTCGTACGAGCAGTACTTC
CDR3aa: CSANRGSYEQYF

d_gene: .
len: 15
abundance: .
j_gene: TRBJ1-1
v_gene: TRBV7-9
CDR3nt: TGTGCCAGCAGCCGTGGGGGGGGTTTTGACACTGAAGCTTTCTTT
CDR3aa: CASSRGGGFDTEAFF

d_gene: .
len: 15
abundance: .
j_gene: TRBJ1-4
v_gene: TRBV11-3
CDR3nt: TGTGCCAGCAGCTCTTCCCGGGCAACTAATGAAAAACTGTTTTTT
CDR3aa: CASSSSRATNEKLFF

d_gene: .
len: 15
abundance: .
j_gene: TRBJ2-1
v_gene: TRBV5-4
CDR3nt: TGTGCCAGCAGCCCAACCAGGGGTTTTAACAATGAGCAGTTCTTC
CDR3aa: CASSPTRGFNNEQFF

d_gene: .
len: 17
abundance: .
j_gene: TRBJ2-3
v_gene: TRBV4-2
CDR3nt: TGTGCCAGCAGCCCGCTGTCAGGACAGAGAAGCACAGATACGCAGTATTTT
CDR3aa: CASSPLSGQRSTDTQYF

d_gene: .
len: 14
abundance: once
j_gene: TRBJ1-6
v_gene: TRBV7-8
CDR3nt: TGTGCCAGCAGCTACGCGAGATATAATTCACCCCTCCACTTT
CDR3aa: CASSYARYNSPLHF

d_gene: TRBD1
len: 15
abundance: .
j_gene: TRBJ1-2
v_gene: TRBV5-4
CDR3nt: TGTGCCAGCAGCTTACCGGACAGGGCCTTTTATGGCTACACCTTC
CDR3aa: CASSLPDRAFYGYTF

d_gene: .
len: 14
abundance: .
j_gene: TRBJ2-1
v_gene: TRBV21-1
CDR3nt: TGTGCCAAAGCCAACACTAGCGGGAGGGATGAGCAGTTCTTC
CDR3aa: CAKANTSGRDEQFF

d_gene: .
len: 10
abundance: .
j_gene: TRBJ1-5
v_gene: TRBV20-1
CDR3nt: TGCAGTGCCGGAGGTCAGCCCCAGCATTTT
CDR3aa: CSAGGQPQHF

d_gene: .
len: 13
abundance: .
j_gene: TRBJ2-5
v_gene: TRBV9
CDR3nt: TGTGCCAGCAGCGTAGGCAGGGAAGAGACCCAGTACTTC
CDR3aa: CASSVGREETQYF

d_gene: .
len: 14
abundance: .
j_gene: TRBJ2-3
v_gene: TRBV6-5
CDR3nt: TGTGCCAGCAGAATACTAGAGCTCACAGATACGCAGTATTTT
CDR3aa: CASRILELTDTQYF

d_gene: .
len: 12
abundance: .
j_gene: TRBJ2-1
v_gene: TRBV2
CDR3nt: TGTGCCAGCAGTAGAGGGGGGGGTGAGCAGTTCTTC
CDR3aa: CASSRGGGEQFF

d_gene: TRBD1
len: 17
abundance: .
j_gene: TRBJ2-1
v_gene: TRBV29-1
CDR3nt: TGCAGCGTCTCGTTCTATTTCGGGACAGGGGCCTACAATGAGCAGTTCTTC
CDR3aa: CSVSFYFGTGAYNEQFF

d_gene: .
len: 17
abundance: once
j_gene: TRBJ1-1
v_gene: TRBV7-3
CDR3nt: TGTGCCAGCAGCCCGATGGGGGGGGGTCCGAAGGACACTGAAGCTTTCTTT
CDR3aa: CASSPMGGGPKDTEAFF

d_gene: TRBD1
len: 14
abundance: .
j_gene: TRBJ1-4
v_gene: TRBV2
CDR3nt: TGTGCCAGCCTAAGGGACAGGACTAATGAAAAACTGTTTTTT
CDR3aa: CASLRDRTNEKLFF

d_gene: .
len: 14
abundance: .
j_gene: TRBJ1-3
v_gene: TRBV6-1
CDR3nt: TGTGCCAGCAGTGCCCAGGGAACTGGAAACACCATATATTTT
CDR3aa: CASSAQGTGNTIYF

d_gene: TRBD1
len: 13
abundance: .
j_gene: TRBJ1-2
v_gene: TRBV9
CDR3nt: TGTGCCAGCAGCTTCGGACAGGGGGATGGCTACACCTTC
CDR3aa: CASSFGQGDGYTF

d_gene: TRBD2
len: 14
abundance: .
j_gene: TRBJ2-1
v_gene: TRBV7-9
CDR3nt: TGTGCCAGCAGACCAACTAGCGCCGTGTATGAGCAGTTCTTC
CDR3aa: CASRPTSAVYEQFF

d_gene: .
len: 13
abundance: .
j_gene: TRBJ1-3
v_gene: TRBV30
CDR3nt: TGTGCCTGGAGTGGAGGTTCTGGAAACACCATATATTTT
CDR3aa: CAWSGGSGNTIYF

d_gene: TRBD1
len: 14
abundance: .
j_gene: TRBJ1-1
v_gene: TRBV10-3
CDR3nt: TGTGCCATCGGGGGACAGGGGGGATACACTGAAGCTTTCTTT
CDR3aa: CAIGGQGGYTEAFF

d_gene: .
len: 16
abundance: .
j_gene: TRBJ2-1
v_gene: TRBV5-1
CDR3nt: TGCGCCAGCAGCCGCACAGGGTTTAGGATGTACAATGAGCAGTTCTTC
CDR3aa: CASSRTGFRMYNEQFF

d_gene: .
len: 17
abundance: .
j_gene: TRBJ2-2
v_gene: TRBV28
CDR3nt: TGTGCCAGCAGTTTAGGGTGGAGGGGTAAAGTCTCCGGGGAGCTGTTTTTT
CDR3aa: CASSLGWRGKVSGELFF

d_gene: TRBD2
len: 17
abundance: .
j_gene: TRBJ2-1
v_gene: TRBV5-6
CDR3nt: TGTGCCAGCAGCTTGCCGCGGACTAGCGGGGGGTACAATGAGCAGTTCTTC
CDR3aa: CASSLPRTSGGYNEQFF